This T cell receptor beta chain stems from a study of shared clonotypes between healthy human individuals. The germline V gene has CDR1 SGDLS and CDR2 YYNGEE. This CDR3 contains 13 residues. This table comes from immunoSEQ multiplex PCR, and its TCRdb copy is limited to in-frame clones, with some not included. The table includes some 690,000 clones, 90% detected once. This chain uses TRBV9 with TRBJ2-2, with 8 nucleotides matching TRBD1. Material for sequencing was memory CD8+ T cells from PBMCs. Subset given: CD45RO+ cells pooled with CCR7-negative TemRA cells. The clonotype comes from a man aged 18 to 29 in good health. Some clones in this sample may be carry-over from other donors' samples. This chain's CDR3 is CAPTGGGTGELFF. In DNA form, the CDR3 reads TGTGCACCAACAGGGGGTGGCACCGGGGAGCTGTTTTTT.